This TCR beta chain was retrieved from a study of human T cells and chemical hapten exposure. Regarding time point: patch test 3, about 24 weeks after DPC sensitization. Treatment in this sample: therapeutic diphenylcyclopropenone sensitization with weekly scalp DPC. Deletions cut 2 bases from V and 3 bases from J, with 14 bases between. The CDR3 is made up of 16 amino acids. From germline, CDR1 is LGHNA and CDR2 YSLEER. Via MiXCR, TCRdb re-called the RACE reads, giving one row per CDR3 protein. The sample comprises about 170,000 distinct CDR3 sequences, 28% of which are singletons, and around 2.3% rests with the top ten.

This sample comprised whole blood, obtained in connection with sensitization to the hapten diphenylcyclopropenone (DPC). The rearrangement joins TRBV4-3 to TRBJ2-1, with a weak D call TRBD1 (6 bases). The sequence derives from a woman aged 18-29 years with alopecia areata. Some clones in this sample may be carry-over from other donors' samples. CDR3 coding DNA: TGCGCCAGCAGCCAAAGGGGGACAACCTACTACAATGAGCAGTTCTTC. This sequence encodes CASSQRGTTYYNEQFF.